The T cell receptor (beta chain) under discussion was sequenced for a study of blood T cell repertoires in COVID-19. Sequencing was performed with immunoSEQ multiplex PCR; in TCRdb, only in-frame clones are kept and a portion is missing. The table shows some 200,000 clones, with about 85% occurring only once. The germline V gene has CDR1 SEHNR and CDR2 FQNEAQ (reference sequence). Trimming shortened V by 5 bases and J by 2 bases, and 9 bases separated the two germline ends. CDR3 length: 13 residues. This TCR came from a woman aged 30 to 39 who had recovered from COVID-19. Material for sequencing was PBMCs or T cells enriched from blood (not recorded which). The rearrangement uses TRBV7-9 and TRBJ2-5; TRBD1 might be the D (6 bases). Written as DNA, the CDR3 is TGTGCCAGCAGCCGGGACATTCAAGAGACCCAGTACTTC. It yields the protein CASSRDIQETQYF.